The present T cell receptor (beta chain) was sequenced within a study of low-dose radiotherapy and immunotherapy resistance in tumors. This clonotype was observed many times. TRAV- and TRBV-specific primers were used for first-strand cDNA, which covered alpha and beta chains. Both a constant-region primer and a V-primer adapter served to amplify TCRs across approximately 19 PCR cycles. TCRdb re-derived calls from the reads in MiXCR, one entry per CDR3 protein. The repertoire has approximately 100,000 distinct CDR3 sequences, around 21% of them found once; the top ten carry over 4%. Stated time point: after trial treatment. Treatment in this sample: LDRT plus nivolumab, ipilimumab, low-dose cyclophosphamide and aspirin (RACIN trial). As a condition of eligibility, patients had advanced solid tumors lacking tumor-infiltrating lymphocytes. V gave up 3 bases and J gave up 8 bases; unmatched junction bases: 11. This CDR3 comprises 16 residues. In germline, CDR1 is SGHRS, CDR2 YFSETQ.

This chain uses TRBV5-1 with TRBJ2-1; 10 nucleotides match TRBD2. Here the sequenced sample was PBMCs, taken after low-dose radiotherapy plus immunotherapy. The sequence was obtained from a male donor with prostate cancer. The CDR3 coding sequence is TGCGCCAGCAGCTCCCCCAGGAGCGGGGGGGCAGATGAGCAGTTCTTC. Translating it yields CASSSPRSGGADEQFF.